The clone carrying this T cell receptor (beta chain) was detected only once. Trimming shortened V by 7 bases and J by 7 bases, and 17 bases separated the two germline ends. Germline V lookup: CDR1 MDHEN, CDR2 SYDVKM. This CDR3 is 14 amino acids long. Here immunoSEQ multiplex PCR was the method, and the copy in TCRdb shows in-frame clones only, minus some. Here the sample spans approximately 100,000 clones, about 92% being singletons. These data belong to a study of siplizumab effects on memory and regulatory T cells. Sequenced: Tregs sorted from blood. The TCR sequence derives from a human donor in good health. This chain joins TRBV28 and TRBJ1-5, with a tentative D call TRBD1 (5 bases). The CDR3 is CASNVFSEGQPQHF. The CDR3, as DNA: TGTGCCAGCAATGTCTTCTCGGAGGGGCAGCCCCAGCATTTT.